This entry lists 9 T cell receptor beta chains sequenced from one sample in a study of blood T cell repertoires in COVID-19. Libraries were prepared by immunoSEQ multiplex PCR; TCRdb keeps only in-frame clonotypes and omits some of them. The sample has more than 200,000 clones; 87% are singletons. Material for sequencing was PBMCs or T cells enriched from blood (not recorded which). The source of these receptors is a woman in her thirties with acute COVID-19.

This clone was recorded a few times. The gene calls are TRBV3-1 (or the pseudogene TRBV3-2) and TRBJ2-1; D not resolved. Germline V gene lookup returns CDR1 LGHDT and CDR2 YNNKEL (reference sequence). The CDR3 covers 18 residues. Trimming left V 0 bases short and J 9 bases short, with 24 bases between. CDR3 nucleotides: TGTGCCAGCAGCCAAGATCTTGTGTGGAGATCTGAATTTGGTGAGCAGTTCTTC. Amino acids: CASSQDLVWRSEFGEQFF.

The chain uses TRBV5-1 and TRBJ1-1, with 7 bases fitting TRBD1. V lost 2 bases, J lost 4 bases, and 2 bases stayed unmatched. Germline lookup yields CDR1 SGHRS and CDR2 YFSETQ. This CDR3 is 13 amino acids long. The CDR3 is CASSFAGGTEAFF. The CDR3 coding sequence is TGCGCCAGCAGCTTTGCAGGGGGCACTGAAGCTTTCTTT.

A few counts support this clone. V usage is TRBV27 and J usage is TRBJ1-6; D gene unclear. Trimming took 5 bases from V and 7 from J, leaving 21 bases between them. This CDR3 has 17 amino acids. The germline CDR1 and CDR2 sequences are MNHEY and SMNVEV (reference sequence). CDR3 bases: TGTGCCAGCAGTCCGGGAAGGGATCCCCCACCAAATTCACCCCTCCACTTT. As protein: CASSPGRDPPPNSPLHF.

The rearrangement links TRBV28 to TRBJ2-3, with 8 bases identical to TRBD2. CDR1 is MDHEN, CDR2 SYDVKM, per germline. The CDR3 is 13 amino acids. V shed 10 bases, J shed 6 bases, and the junction held 9 bases outside the gene matches. The CDR3 reads CAIKGLGFDTQYF. In DNA, the CDR3 is TGTGCCATTAAGGGACTAGGGTTTGATACGCAGTATTTT.

The rearrangement joins TRBV28 to TRBJ2-7; tentative D call: TRBD2 (6 bases). V lost 8 bases, J lost 4 bases, and 18 bases lay in between. The germline V gene has CDR1 MDHEN and CDR2 SYDVKM. The CDR3 extends over 14 amino acids. CDR3: CASASGTEIYEQYF. CDR3 DNA sequence: TGTGCCAGCGCTTCCGGGACTGAAATTTACGAGCAGTACTTC.

The rearrangement links TRBV15 to TRBJ1-6; D is possibly TRBD1 (6 bases). Germline V lookup: CDR1 LNHNV, CDR2 YYDKDF (reference sequence). Trimming left V 3 bases short and J 7 bases short, with 7 bases between. The CDR3 totals 13 residues. DNA for the CDR3: TGTGCCACCAGCAGCCAGGGGAATTCACCCCTCCACTTT. It is translated as CATSSQGNSPLHF.

This chain connects TRBV28 to TRBJ1-5; 7 bases line up with TRBD1. Per the germline V gene, CDR1 is MDHEN and CDR2 is SYDVKM. With 5 bases clipped from V and 4 bases from J, the junction kept 5 bases outside the gene matches. The CDR3 is 14 amino acids. DNA for the CDR3: TGTGCCAGCAGTCCGACGACAGGGAATCAGCCCCAGCATTTT. Its protein is CASSPTTGNQPQHF.

The gene calls are TRBV7-2 and TRBJ1-1, with TRBD1 matching 12 bases. J was trimmed by 5 bases and V by 5 bases; bases with no gene match: 9. CDR3 length equals 16 residues. CDR1 and CDR2 from the germline V gene are SGHTA and FQGNSA. The chain's CDR3 is CASSDGTGGAGTEAFF. The CDR3 DNA sequence: TGTGCCAGCAGCGACGGGACAGGGGGCGCCGGGACTGAAGCTTTCTTT.

The V gene is TRBV24-1, the J gene TRBJ2-2, with TRBD2 as a possible D gene (7 bases). The CDR3 is 16 residues long. Per the germline V gene, CDR1 is KGHDR and CDR2 is SFDVKD. V lost 12 bases and J lost 3, with 22 bases in between. The CDR3 loop is CAPRGAGDSDTGELFF. As DNA, the CDR3 is TGTGCCCCCCGGGGGGCGGGAGATAGTGACACCGGGGAGCTGTTTTTT.